These 26 T cell receptor beta chains were all obtained from the same sample, sequenced in a study of T cell changes during pregnancy in multiple sclerosis. TCRdb keeps only in-frame clones here, not all; method: immunoSEQ multiplex PCR. The sample lists approximately 41,000 clones, around 90% seen once, with around 0.66% in the top ten. The specimen comprised CD4+ T cells from peripheral blood mononuclear cells, sampled in the second trimester of pregnancy. These receptor sequences come from a female donor in good health, enrolled as a control in a pregnancy study.

J is TRBJ2-7 and V is TRBV7-3, with D uncertain. V was trimmed by 1 base and J by 3 bases, leaving 7 bases between them. The V gene's germline CDR1 is SGHTA and CDR2 FQGTGA. CDR3 length: 13 amino acids. CDR3 sequence: CASSLNSDYEQYF. CDR3 DNA: TGTGCCAGCAGCTTAAACAGTGACTACGAGCAGTACTTC.

Regarding this clone: Sequence at one end of the junction differs from germline and may be a read error. The CDR3 DNA sequence: TGCGCCAGCAGCAAGAGCGGCCCGGGACAGGACAACTTC. This encodes CASSKSGPGQDNF. The chain employs TRBV5-1 and TRBJ2-4; 8 nucleotides line up with TRBD1. The CDR3 consists of 13 residues. Germline V gene lookup returns CDR1 SGHRS and CDR2 YFSETQ. Supplemented by reference TRBV5-1 and TRBJ2-4, the full variable domain reads KAGVTQTPRYLIKTRGQQVTLSCSPISGHRSVSWYQQTPGQGLQFLFEYFSETQRNKGNFPGRFSGRQFSNSRSEMNVSTLELGDSALYLCASSKSGPGQDNFGAGTRLSVL.

This chain uses TRBV6-5 with TRBJ1-1, with TRBD1 matching over 10 bases. There are 14 residues in the CDR3. CDR1 is MNHEY, CDR2 SVGAGI, per germline. V gave up 2 bases and J gave up 4 bases; unmatched junction bases: 1. The CDR3 region is CASSYRTGGTEAFF. The CDR3 DNA reads TGTGCCAGCAGTTACAGGACAGGGGGCACTGAAGCTTTCTTT.

The V call is TRBV7-3, the J call TRBJ2-3; 8 positions match TRBD2. CDR3 length: 14 amino acids. V dropped 4 bases and J dropped 4; count of bases not matched to a gene: 4. The V gene's germline CDR1 is SGHTA and CDR2 FQGTGA. DNA for the CDR3: TGTGCCAGCAGCTCCGGACTAGCAGCAGATACGCAGTATTTT. It specifies CASSSGLAADTQYF.

This clone appeared a single time. J is TRBJ1-2 and V is TRBV7-6, with TRBD1 as a possible D gene (5 bases). CDR1 SGHVS and CDR2 FNYEAQ come from the germline V gene. The length of the CDR3 is 16 residues. Trimming removed 5 bases from V and 2 bases from J, with 18 bases in between. The CDR3 sequence is CASSPGVFGGNYGYTF. In DNA, the CDR3 is TGTGCCAGCAGCCCCGGGGTATTTGGGGGGAACTATGGCTACACCTTC.

The chain couples TRBV7-8 to TRBJ1-4, with 7 bases matching TRBD1. J was trimmed by 6 bases and V by 5 bases; bases with no gene match: 6. CDR1 and CDR2 from the germline V gene are SGHVS and FQNEAQ. CDR3 length: 14 amino acids. The CDR3 nucleotides are TGTGCCAGCAGCCCGAGACAGGGCCATGAAAAACTGTTTTTT. Amino acids: CASSPRQGHEKLFF. The complete variable domain, with remaining parts taken from reference TRBV7-8 and TRBJ1-4, reads GAGVSQSPRYKVAKRGQDVALRCDPISGHVSLFWYQQALGQGPEFLTYFQNEAQLDKSGLPSDRFFAERPEGSVSTLKIQRTQQEDSAVYLCASSPRQGHEKLFFGSGTQLSVL.

The CDR3 sequence is CARSPDRDTGELFF. Here the CDR3 DNA reads TGTGCCAGAAGCCCAGACAGGGACACCGGGGAGCTGTTTTTT. V is TRBV5-3 and J is TRBJ2-2, with 7 nucleotides matching TRBD1. TRBV5-3 is labeled an ORF, and its function is uncertain. This CDR3 comprises 14 residues. The junction had 3 bases not matched to a gene; V was cut back by 4 bases and J by 3 bases.

V is TRBV5-1 and J is TRBJ2-5, with 7 bases that match TRBD2. With 1 base clipped from V and 4 bases from J, the junction kept 7 bases outside the gene matches. Germline V gene data show CDR1 as SGHRS and CDR2 as YFSETQ. The CDR3 is 15 amino acids. The CDR3 loop is CASSLLSGGGETQYF. As DNA, the CDR3 is TGCGCCAGCAGCTTGCTGTCGGGAGGAGGAGAGACCCAGTACTTC.

The rearrangement links TRBV30 to TRBJ1-6; 9 bases align to TRBD1. CDR1 is GTSNPN, CDR2 SVGIG, per germline (reference sequence). V shed 3 bases, J shed 10 bases, and the junction held 10 bases outside the gene matches. This CDR3 contains 15 residues. The CDR3: CAWSGLQGAGSPLHF. The CDR3 DNA reads TGTGCCTGGAGCGGCCTACAGGGGGCTGGATCACCCCTCCACTTT.

The chain employs TRBV5-4 and TRBJ1-1; 8 nucleotides match TRBD1. The CDR3 covers 16 residues. Germline V CDR1 and CDR2: SGHNT, YYREEE (reference sequence). The V and J ends lost 4 bases and 2 bases, in that order; junction bases with no gene match: 10. The CDR3 DNA sequence: TGTGCCAGCAGCAATGGCCCAGGGGGCCCTAACACTGAAGCTTTCTTT. Protein: CASSNGPGGPNTEAFF.

The V call is TRBV29-1, the J call TRBJ2-7, with D unclear. The germline CDR1 and CDR2 sequences are SQVTM and ANQGSEA. The germline V and J ends were trimmed by 4 bases and 4 bases, with 14 bases remaining between them. The CDR3 consists of 13 residues. CDR3 DNA: TGCAGCGTTGGTCTGGGCCCTCCTTACGAGCAGTACTTC. It translates to CSVGLGPPYEQYF.

The chain employs TRBV14 and TRBJ2-3; 9 bases map to TRBD2. Per the germline V gene, CDR1 is SGHDN and CDR2 is FVKESK. V lost 1 base and J lost 6; bases outside the gene matches: 8. The CDR3 is 16 residues long. Here the CDR3 DNA reads TGTGCCAGCAGCCAAGGGGCTAGCGGGGCCTCGGATACGCAGTATTTT. Translating gives CASSQGASGASDTQYF.

The chain combines TRBV30 with TRBJ1-5; D gene uncertain. V dropped 0 bases and J dropped 11 bases, with 8 bases sitting between them. The CDR3 spans 11 residues. Looked up from germline, CDR1 is GTSNPN and CDR2 is SVGIG (reference sequence). The DNA of the CDR3 is TGTGCCTGGAGTGTACGAGACACCCAGCATTTT. It translates to CAWSVRDTQHF.

The chain uses TRBV6-4 and TRBJ2-4; D ambiguous. The CDR3 length is 14 residues. Trimming removed 0 bases at V and 9 bases at J, with 12 bases between. Looked up from germline, CDR1 is MRHNA and CDR2 is SNTAGT. The CDR3 sequence is CASSDSATSGIQYF. DNA for the CDR3: TGTGCCAGCAGTGACTCAGCGACCTCCGGCATTCAGTACTTC.

This chain connects TRBV7-9 to TRBJ1-4; 7 nucleotides line up with TRBD1. The germline V gene has CDR1 SEHNR and CDR2 FQNEAQ (reference sequence). Unmatched junction bases numbered 6, after V lost 3 bases and J lost 11 bases. The length of the CDR3 is 13 residues. The CDR3 DNA is TGTGCCAGCAGCTTTGCTGCAGGGGGGAAACTGTTTTTT. It codes for CASSFAAGGKLFF.

The chain employs TRBV6-1 and TRBJ1-5; 7 nucleotides align to TRBD1. From germline, CDR1 is MNHNS and CDR2 SASEGT. The CDR3 has 15 residues. V was clipped by 6 bases and J by 4 bases; unmatched bases: 9. DNA of the CDR3: TGTGCCAGCAGCTCGGGACAGTTTGTAAATCAGCCCCAGCATTTT. Its translation is CASSSGQFVNQPQHF.

The chain's CDR3 is CASSNKGQGIEGYTF. CDR3 sequence (DNA): TGTGCCAGCAGTAACAAGGGACAGGGAATCGAGGGCTACACCTTC. This chain links TRBV6-5 with TRBJ1-2; 9 positions agree with TRBD1. CDR3 size: 15 residues. CDR1 is MNHEY, CDR2 SVGAGI, per germline. Unmatched junction bases numbered 12, after V lost 5 bases and J lost 8 bases.

CDR3 in DNA: TGCGCCAGCAGGATAGCGGGGGAGAACACCGGGGAGCTGTTTTTT. Its protein product is CASRIAGENTGELFF. The chain joins TRBV5-1 to TRBJ2-2, with TRBD2 identical over 9 bases. Trimming removed 5 bases from V and 1 base from J; junction bases left unmatched: 3. The CDR3 extends over 15 amino acids. The germline CDR1 and CDR2 sequences are SGHRS and YFSETQ.

V is TRBV14 and J is TRBJ1-2; D is unclear. Trimming cost V 1 base and J 4 bases, with 10 bases left between them. There are 14 residues in the CDR3. Germline CDR1 reads SGHDN; CDR2 reads FVKESK. The CDR3 coding sequence is TGTGCCAGCAGCCAAGGTTACCGAGCCTATGGCTACACCTTC. Translated, it gives CASSQGYRAYGYTF.

This rearrangement joins TRBV4-3 to TRBJ1-1, with TRBD1 identical over 9 bases. CDR3 length: 15 amino acids. Germline V gives CDR1 LGHNA, CDR2 YSLEER. V shed 2 bases, J shed 6 bases, and the junction held 7 bases outside the gene matches. CDR3 sequence: CASSQPRQGVAEAFF. The CDR3 coding sequence is TGCGCCAGCAGCCAACCCAGACAGGGGGTGGCTGAAGCTTTCTTT.

The J gene is TRBJ2-5, the V gene TRBV30, with D possibly matching TRBD1 (6 bases). Germline V CDR1 and CDR2: GTSNPN, SVGIG (reference sequence). The CDR3 runs to 13 residues. V dropped 2 bases and J dropped 1 base, with 8 bases sitting between them. The CDR3 loop is CAWSTQGQETQYF. The CDR3, as DNA: TGTGCCTGGAGTACACAGGGCCAAGAGACCCAGTACTTC.

The V and J genes are TRBV4-1 and TRBJ1-1, with TRBD1 as a possible D gene (6 bases). The CDR3 consists of 17 residues. Germline assignment: CDR1 MGHRA and CDR2 YSYEKL. V lost 2 bases to trimming and J lost 2 bases, with 18 bases between them. CDR3 nucleotides: TGCGCCAGCAGCCAATTGGGCCGGACAGCCGGAAACACTGAAGCTTTCTTT. This sequence encodes CASSQLGRTAGNTEAFF.

The chain carries TRBV29-1 and TRBJ1-4; perhaps TRBD1 as D (6 bases). Deletions cut 6 bases from V and 5 bases from J, with 10 bases between. This CDR3 is 12 amino acids long. Per the germline V gene, CDR1 is SQVTM and CDR2 is ANQGSEA. CDR3 coding DNA: TGCAGCGTCAGGGGAAGGAATGAAAAACTGTTTTTT. Translation gives CSVRGRNEKLFF. The full variable domain, its missing parts supplied by reference TRBV29-1 and TRBJ1-4, is SAVISQKPSRDICQRGTSLTIQCQVDSQVTMMFWYRQQPGQSLTLIATANQGSEATYESGFVIDKFPISRPNLTFSTLTVSNMSPEDSSIYLCSVRGRNEKLFFGSGTQLSVL.

The chain links TRBV5-1 to TRBJ1-1; TRBD1 matches 7 bases. From germline, CDR1 is SGHRS and CDR2 YFSETQ. The length of the CDR3 is 15 residues. V gave up 1 base and J gave up 6 bases; unmatched junction bases: 9. CDR3 bases: TGCGCCAGCAGCTTGCTCCAGGGGGGACGAGCTGAAGCTTTCTTT. This sequence encodes CASSLLQGGRAEAFF.

The chain is built from TRBV18 and TRBJ2-1; 8 nucleotides align to TRBD1. CDR1 is KGHSH, CDR2 LQKENI, per germline. The CDR3 runs to 12 residues. The V and J ends lost 6 bases and 7 bases, in that order; junction bases with no gene match: 2. CDR3 DNA sequence: TGTGCCAGCTCTACAGGGGGGAATGAGCAGTTCTTC. It codes for CASSTGGNEQFF. The whole variable domain, filled in from reference TRBV18 and TRBJ2-1, reads NAGVMQNPRHLVRRRGQEARLRCSPMKGHSHVYWYRQLPEEGLKFMVYLQKENIIDESGMPKERFSAEFPKEGPSILRIQQVVRGDSAAYFCASSTGGNEQFFGPGTRLTVL.

The chain joins TRBV28 to TRBJ2-3; no firm D call. Trimming removed 7 bases at V and 6 bases at J, with 8 bases between. This CDR3 is built from 11 residues. Germline-derived CDR1 and CDR2 are MDHEN and SYDVKM. Written as DNA, the CDR3 is TGTGCCAGCACCCAACGGGATACGCAGTATTTT. Its protein product is CASTQRDTQYF.